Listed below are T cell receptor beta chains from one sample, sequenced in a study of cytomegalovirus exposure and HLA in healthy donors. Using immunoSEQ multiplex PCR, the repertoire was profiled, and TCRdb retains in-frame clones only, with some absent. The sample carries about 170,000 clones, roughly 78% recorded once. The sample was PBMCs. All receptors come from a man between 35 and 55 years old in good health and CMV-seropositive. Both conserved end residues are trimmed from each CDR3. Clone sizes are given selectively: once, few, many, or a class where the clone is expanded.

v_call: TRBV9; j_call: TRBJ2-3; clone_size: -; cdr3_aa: ASSVGVGGLAKRGTDTQY
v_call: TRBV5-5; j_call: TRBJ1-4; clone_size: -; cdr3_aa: ASTYSRTRGTNEKLF
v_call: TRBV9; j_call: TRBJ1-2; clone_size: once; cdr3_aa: ASSPWGGGARGYT
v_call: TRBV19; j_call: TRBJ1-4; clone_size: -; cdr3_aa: AGQTGEEEKLF
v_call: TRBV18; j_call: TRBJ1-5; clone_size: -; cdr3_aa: ASSPAELFQPQH
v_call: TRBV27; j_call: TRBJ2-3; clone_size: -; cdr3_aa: ASSPGGGAGDTQY
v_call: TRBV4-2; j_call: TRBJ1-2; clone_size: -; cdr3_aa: ASNPGTGNPANYGYT
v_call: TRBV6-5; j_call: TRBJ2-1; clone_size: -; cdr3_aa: ASSYDADYNEQF
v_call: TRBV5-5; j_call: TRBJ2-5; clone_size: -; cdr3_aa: ASSPTIQETQY
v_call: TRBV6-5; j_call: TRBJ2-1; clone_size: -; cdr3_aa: ASSSRTSSYNEQF
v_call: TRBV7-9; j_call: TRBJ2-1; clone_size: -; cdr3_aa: ASSAGQGAGYNEQF
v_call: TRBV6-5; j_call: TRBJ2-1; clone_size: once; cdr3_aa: ASKKGRTYNEQF
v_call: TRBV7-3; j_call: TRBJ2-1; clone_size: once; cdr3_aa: ASSLGTDEQF
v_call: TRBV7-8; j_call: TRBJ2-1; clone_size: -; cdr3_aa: ASSLESSRDEQF
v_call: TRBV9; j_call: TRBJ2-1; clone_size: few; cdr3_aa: ASSVDGPGYNEQF
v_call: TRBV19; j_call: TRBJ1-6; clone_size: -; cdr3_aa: ASSMTGIGSPLH
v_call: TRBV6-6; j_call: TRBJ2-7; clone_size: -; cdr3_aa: ASSYSGQGSYEQY
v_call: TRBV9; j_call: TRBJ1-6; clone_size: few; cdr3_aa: ASSVAPNRDTPGSPLH
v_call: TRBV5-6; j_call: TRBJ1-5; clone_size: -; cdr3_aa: ASSFGGAGQPQH
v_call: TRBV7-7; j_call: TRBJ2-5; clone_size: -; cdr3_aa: ASRAIRATGVGETQY
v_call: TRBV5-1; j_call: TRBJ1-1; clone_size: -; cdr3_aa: ASTPSGTAGNEAF
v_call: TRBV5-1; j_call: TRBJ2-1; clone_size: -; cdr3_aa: ASSLGASGGSAYNEQF
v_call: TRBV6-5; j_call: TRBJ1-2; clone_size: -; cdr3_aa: ASSPGPRSGYT
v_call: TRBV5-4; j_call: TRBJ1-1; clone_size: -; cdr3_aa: ASSIPGTADRNTEAF
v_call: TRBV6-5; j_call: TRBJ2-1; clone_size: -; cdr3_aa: ATNSGGGSYNEQF
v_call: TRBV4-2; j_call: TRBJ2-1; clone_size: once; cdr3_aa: ASSLAGVINEQF
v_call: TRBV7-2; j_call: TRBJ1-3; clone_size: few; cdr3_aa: ASSLASFSGNTIY
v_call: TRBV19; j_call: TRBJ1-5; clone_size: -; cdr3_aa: ASRDRGRGYNNQPQH
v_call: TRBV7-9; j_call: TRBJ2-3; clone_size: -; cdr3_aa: ASSPSGGAGDTQY
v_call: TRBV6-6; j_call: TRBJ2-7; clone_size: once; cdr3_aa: ASRFPGQGDYEQY
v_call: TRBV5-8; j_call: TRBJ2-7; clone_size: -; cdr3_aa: ASSLDL
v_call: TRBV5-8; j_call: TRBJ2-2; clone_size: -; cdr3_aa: ASSLGQGAANTNTGELF
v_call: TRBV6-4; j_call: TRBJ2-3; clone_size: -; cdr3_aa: ASRATASTDTQY
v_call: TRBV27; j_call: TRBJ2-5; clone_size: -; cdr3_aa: ASSSSRDSGYQETQY
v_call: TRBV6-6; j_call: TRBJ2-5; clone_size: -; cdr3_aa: ASSYTGGQETQY
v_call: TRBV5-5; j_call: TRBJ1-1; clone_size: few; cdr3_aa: ASQVGGEHTEAF
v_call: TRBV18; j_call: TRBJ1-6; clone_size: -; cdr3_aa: ASSPKGQTSPLH
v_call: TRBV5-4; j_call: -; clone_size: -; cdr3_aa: ASSPGQSDLSYEQY
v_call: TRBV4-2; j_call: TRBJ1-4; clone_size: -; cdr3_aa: ASSQDFGGGSNEKLF
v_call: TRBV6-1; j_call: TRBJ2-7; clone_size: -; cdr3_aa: ASPEEETGNYEQY
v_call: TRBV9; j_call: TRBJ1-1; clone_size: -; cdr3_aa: ASSVERGTTEAF
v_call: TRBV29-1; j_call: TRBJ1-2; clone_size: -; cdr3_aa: SVESRGTTGGYT
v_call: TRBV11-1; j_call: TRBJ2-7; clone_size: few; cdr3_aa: ASSLIGTHNYEQY
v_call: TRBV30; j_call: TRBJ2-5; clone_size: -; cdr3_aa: AWGRSGGASGETQY
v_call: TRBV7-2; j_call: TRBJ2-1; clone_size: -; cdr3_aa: ASSLAGTVGYNEQF